Following are 25 T cell receptor beta chains from one sample sequenced in a study of blood T cells in healthy people across ages. A J-beta primer mix and a sample-barcoded 5' primer were used in a second PCR of roughly 6 to 11 cycles. TCRdb reprocessed the 5' RACE reads via MiXCR and lists one record per CDR3 protein. This table has a few hundred thousand distinct CDR3 sequences, roughly 26% appearing once. Sequencing was carried out using blood. The receptors were sampled from a woman aged 70-85 years in good health.

This clonotype was observed a handful of times. The CDR3 region has the DNA TGCAGTGCTGGGGTAGGACAAGAGACCCAGTACTTC. This codes for CSAGVGQETQYF. The rearrangement joins TRBV20-1 to TRBJ2-5; no definite D call. Germline V gene sequence: CDR1 DFQATT, CDR2 SNEGSKA (reference sequence). V was clipped by 5 bases and J by 2 bases, with 9 bases between them. The CDR3 loop spans 12 amino acids.

This clonotype was observed a few times. The V call is TRBV7-3, the J call TRBJ2-5; 10 nucleotides line up with TRBD2. Losses at the gene ends were 2 bases for V and 3 bases for J; bases not matched to a gene: 6. This CDR3 is 16 amino acids long. From germline, CDR1 is SGHTA and CDR2 FQGTGA. This CDR3 reads CASSLGSGLAEETQYF. The CDR3 bases are TGTGCCAGCAGCTTAGGCTCAGGACTAGCGGAAGAGACCCAGTACTTC.

The chain joins TRBV20-1 to TRBJ1-5; D is possibly TRBD1 (5 bases). The germline V and J ends were trimmed by 6 bases and 1 base, with 7 bases remaining between them. The CDR3 is made up of 12 amino acids. Germline V CDR1 and CDR2: DFQATT, SNEGSKA (reference sequence). As DNA, the CDR3 is TGCAGTGCCCGGACAAGCAATCAGCCCCAGCATTTT. Amino acids: CSARTSNQPQHF.

This clonotype has more than one count but fewer than ten. This chain uses TRBV12-3 or TRBV12-4 with TRBJ2-5; 9 bases map to TRBD1. Gene TRBJ2-1 matches the end of the DNA better, so the J call may be wrong. CDR3 length: 15 residues. In DNA form, the CDR3 reads TGTGCCAGCAGTTTAAGGACAGGGGTTAAGGATGAGCAGTTCTTC. Translation gives CASSLRTGVKDEQFF.

This clonotype was found a few times. The chain combines TRBV29-1 with TRBJ2-5, with 7 bases matching TRBD2. V shed 7 bases and J 5 bases; nucleotides not matched to a gene: 13. Germline CDR1 reads SQVTM; CDR2 reads ANQGSEA. CDR3 length equals 14 residues. The CDR3 DNA is TGCAGCGCGTTGACCAGGGAGGGTGGGGAGACCCAGTACTTC. Translating it yields CSALTREGGETQYF.

The V call is TRBV12-3 or TRBV12-4, the J call TRBJ1-4; TRBD1 matches 8 bases. J gave up 7 bases and V 3 bases, and 10 bases lay outside the gene matches. The CDR3 spans 16 residues. As DNA, the CDR3 is TGTGCCAGCAGTTTGAGGTTAGGACAGGGATCTGAAAAACTGTTTTTT. It specifies CASSLRLGQGSEKLFF.

The sample holds a few counts of this clonotype. The CDR3 is CASSGRTQDSGNTIYF. The DNA of the CDR3 is TGTGCCAGCAGCGGACGGACCCAGGACTCTGGAAACACCATATATTTT. This chain links TRBV12-3 or TRBV12-4 with TRBJ1-3; D gene ambiguous. Trimming stripped 6 bases from V and 0 bases from J, with 15 bases between. This CDR3 contains 16 residues.

As concerns this clonotype: This could be a read error, since a much larger clone is one nucleotide away. The chain carries TRBV6-1 and TRBJ2-7, with 12 bases that match TRBD1. This CDR3 has 16 amino acids. Germline lookup yields CDR1 MNHNS and CDR2 SASEGT. The CDR3 DNA reads as TGTGCCAGCAGACACGGGACAGGGGGCGGCATGTACGAGCAGTGCTTC. This gives the protein CASRHGTGGGMYEQCF.

The rearrangement uses TRBV19 and TRBJ1-2; 11 bases fit TRBD1. Germline loops: CDR1 LNHDA, CDR2 SQIVND (reference sequence). Germline trimming cut 7 bases from V and 9 bases from J; bases unmatched to any gene: 4. The CDR3 covers 12 residues. CDR3 region: CASKGTGGSYTF. The CDR3 DNA reads TGTGCCAGTAAAGGGACAGGGGGAAGCTACACCTTC.

The chain recombines TRBV28 with TRBJ2-3, with D unclear. Germline V CDR1 and CDR2: MDHEN, SYDVKM. CDR3 size: 17 residues. V lost 4 bases and J lost 0, with 17 bases in between. The CDR3: CASSSGSRTYSTDTQYF. DNA of the CDR3: TGTGCCAGCAGTTCCGGATCCCGAACCTATAGCACAGATACGCAGTATTTT.

There are many counts of this clonotype. This chain connects TRBV20-1 to TRBJ2-4; TRBD2 matches at 7 bases. The junction had 8 bases not matched to a gene; V was cut back by 3 bases and J by 0 bases. Germline V gene sequence: CDR1 DFQATT, CDR2 SNEGSKA (reference sequence). The CDR3 is 16 amino acids. The DNA of the CDR3 is TGCAGTGCTAGGGCGCGGGAGAGGCGAGCCAAAAACATTCAGTACTTC. It is translated as CSARARERRAKNIQYF.

The table lists this clonotype with a few counts. This chain uses TRBV7-2 with TRBJ2-7, with a weak D call TRBD2 (5 bases). In germline, CDR1 is SGHTA, CDR2 FQGNSA. The CDR3 runs 14 residues. V gave up 8 bases and J gave up 2 bases, with 16 bases separating them. The CDR3 protein is CASGLQTGTYEQYF. CDR3 nucleotides: TGTGCCAGCGGCCTACAGACCGGGACCTACGAGCAGTACTTC.

Concerning this clonotype: An end of the junction does not agree with germline; a read error may underlie this. This chain uses TRBV4-1 with TRBJ2-5, with a tentative D call TRBD1 (6 bases). Germline values: CDR1 MGHRA, CDR2 YSYEKL. There are 15 residues in the CDR3. CDR3 residues: CASSQDQTGSYEQCF. The CDR3 DNA reads as TGCGCCAGCAGCCAAGATCAGACAGGATCCTACGAGCAGTGCTTC.

The gene calls are TRBV12-3 or TRBV12-4 and TRBJ1-5; D gene unclear. CDR3 size: 16 residues. The V gene lost 5 bases and the J gene lost 5 bases, with 19 bases spanning the gap. CDR3 residues: CASSPRGRAKDQPQHF. The CDR3 DNA reads as TGTGCCAGCAGTCCGAGAGGGCGGGCCAAGGATCAGCCCCAGCATTTT.

This clonotype was counted at least ten times. The CDR3 here is CASSYSTISGVYNEQFF. DNA for the CDR3: TGTGCCAGCAGTTACTCGACGATTAGCGGGGTCTACAATGAGCAGTTCTTC. This sequence joins TRBV6-2 or TRBV6-3 and TRBJ2-1, with TRBD2 matching 8 bases. The germline CDR1 and CDR2 sequences are MNHEY and SVGEGT. CDR3 size: 17 residues. The ends lost 0 bases at V and 3 bases at J; junction bases unmatched: 7.

In its sample, this clonotype was seen a few times. The rearrangement joins TRBV5-1 to TRBJ2-1; 7 bases align to TRBD1. With the DNA end fitting TRBJ2-7 better, the J assignment may be wrong. In germline, CDR1 is SGHRS, CDR2 YFSETQ. The CDR3 totals 15 residues. The CDR3 sequence is CASSGLPGQSYEQYF. For the CDR3, the DNA is TGCGCCAGCAGCGGCTTACCGGGACAGAGCTACGAGCAGTACTTC.

This clonotype was detected a few times. The chain uses TRBV20-1 and TRBJ2-5; no firm D call. V was shortened by 6 bases and J by 0 bases, with 14 bases between the two germline ends. Per the germline V gene, CDR1 is DFQATT and CDR2 is SNEGSKA (reference sequence). This CDR3 has 14 amino acids. The CDR3 spells CSALGPEHQETQYF. The CDR3 DNA follows: TGCAGTGCCTTAGGTCCAGAGCACCAAGAGACCCAGTACTTC.

Note on this clonotype: The junction and the germline gene differ at one end; a read error may be behind it. The rearrangement uses TRBV7-2 and TRBJ1-4, with D possibly matching TRBD1 (5 bases). This CDR3 contains 15 residues. CDR1 is SGHTA and CDR2 is FQGNSA in the germline V gene. The DNA of the CDR3 is TGTGCCAGCAGCTTAGGAGGCAGGGCGGATGAAAGACTGTTTTTT. Translation gives CASSLGGRADERLFF.

This clonotype was seen a few times. The chain couples TRBV5-1 to TRBJ1-1; a possible D gene is TRBD1 (5 bases). The germline V gene has CDR1 SGHRS and CDR2 YFSETQ. This CDR3 is built from 15 residues. V was shortened by 0 bases and J by 5 bases, with 14 bases between the two germline ends. This CDR3 is CASSLDTGSWTEAFF. CDR3 nucleotides: TGCGCCAGCAGCTTGGATACAGGATCATGGACTGAAGCTTTCTTT.

About this clonotype: Sequence at one end of the junction differs from germline and may be a read error. V gene TRBV5-1 combines with J gene TRBJ2-2; D may be TRBD2 (5 bases). The germline V gene has CDR1 SGHRS and CDR2 YFSETQ. CDR3 length: 14 amino acids. The CDR3 DNA is TGCGCCAGCAGCTTGGGTTGGAACACCGGGGAGCTGTCTTTT. Translation gives CASSLGWNTGELSF. Full variable domain (missing parts from reference TRBV5-1 and TRBJ2-2): KAGVTQTPRYLIKTRGQQVTLSCSPISGHRSVSWYQQTPGQGLQFLFEYFSETQRNKGNFPGRFSGRQFSNSRSEMNVSTLELGDSALYLCASSLGWNTGELSFGEGSRLTVL.

J is TRBJ2-5 and V is TRBV14, with D perhaps matching TRBD1 (6 bases). Germline CDR1 SGHDN, CDR2 FVKESK. The CDR3 is 15 residues long. Trimming cost V 4 bases and J 2 bases, with 14 bases left between them. The CDR3 bases are TGTGCCAGCAGCCTACGCAGGGGACGACAAGAGACCCAGTACTTC. Translating it yields CASSLRRGRQETQYF.

This clonotype was seen a few times. This chain links TRBV4-3 with TRBJ1-3; D remains unclear. The CDR3 consists of 15 residues. CDR1 and CDR2 (germline): LGHNA, YSLEER. The germline V and J ends were trimmed by 0 bases and 1 base, with 7 bases remaining between them. The CDR3 here is CASSQDMVSGNTIYF. DNA for the CDR3: TGCGCCAGCAGCCAAGATATGGTTTCTGGAAACACCATATATTTT.

The chain uses TRBV28 and TRBJ2-7; D gene unclear. This CDR3 comprises 14 residues. Trimming left V 10 bases short and J 1 base short, with 17 bases between. Germline CDR1 MDHEN, CDR2 SYDVKM. CDR3 residues: CATQDPPESYEQYF. In DNA, the CDR3 is TGTGCCACCCAAGACCCACCGGAGTCCTACGAGCAGTACTTC.

The chain employs TRBV29-1 and TRBJ1-2; no clear D gene. Germline V CDR1 and CDR2: SQVTM, ANQGSEA. The CDR3 runs 12 residues. V lost 4 bases and J 2 bases, leaving 8 bases between the germline ends. CDR3 amino acids: CSVVGRNYGYTF. CDR3 sequence (DNA): TGCAGCGTTGTAGGACGCAACTATGGCTACACCTTC. Complete variable domain (other parts from reference TRBV29-1 and TRBJ1-2): SAVISQKPSRDICQRGTSLTIQCQVDSQVTMMFWYRQQPGQSLTLIATANQGSEATYESGFVIDKFPISRPNLTFSTLTVSNMSPEDSSIYLCSVVGRNYGYTFGSGTRLTVV.

The CDR3 region is CASSFTGGGNNEQFF. The CDR3 bases are TGTGCCAGCAGCTTTACGGGCGGAGGTAACAATGAGCAGTTCTTC. The chain uses TRBV11-2 and TRBJ2-1, with a possible D match to TRBD2 (5 bases). The V gene lost 3 bases and the J gene lost 5 bases, with 14 bases spanning the gap. This CDR3 comprises 15 residues. Per germline, CDR1 SGHAT and CDR2 FQNNGV. The full variable domain, its missing parts supplied by reference TRBV11-2 and TRBJ2-1, is EAGVAQSPRYKIIEKRQSVAFWCNPISGHATLYWYQQILGQGPKLLIQFQNNGVVDDSQLPKDRFSAERLKGVDSTLKIQPAKLEDSAVYLCASSFTGGGNNEQFFGPGTRLTVL.